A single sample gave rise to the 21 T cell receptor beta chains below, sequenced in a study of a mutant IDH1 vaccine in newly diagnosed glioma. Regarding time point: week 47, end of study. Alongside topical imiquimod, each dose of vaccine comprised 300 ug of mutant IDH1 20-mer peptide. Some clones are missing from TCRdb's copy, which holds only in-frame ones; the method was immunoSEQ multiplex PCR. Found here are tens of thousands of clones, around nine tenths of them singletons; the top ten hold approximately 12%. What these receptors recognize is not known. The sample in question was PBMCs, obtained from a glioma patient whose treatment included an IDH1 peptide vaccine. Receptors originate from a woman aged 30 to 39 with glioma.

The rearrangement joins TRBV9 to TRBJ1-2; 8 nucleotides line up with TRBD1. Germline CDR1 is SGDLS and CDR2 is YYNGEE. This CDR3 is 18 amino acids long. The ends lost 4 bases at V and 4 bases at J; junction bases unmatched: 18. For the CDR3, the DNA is TGTGCCAGCAGCTTGAGCCCAGTCTCAGGGGGCAGTGGCTATGGCTACACCTTC. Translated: CASSLSPVSGGSGYGYTF.

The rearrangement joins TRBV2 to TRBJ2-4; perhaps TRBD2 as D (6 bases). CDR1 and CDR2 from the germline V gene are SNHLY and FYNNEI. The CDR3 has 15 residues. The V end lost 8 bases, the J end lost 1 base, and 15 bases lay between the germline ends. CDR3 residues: CASGDSSRAKNIQYF. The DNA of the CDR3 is TGTGCCAGCGGGGACTCCTCGAGGGCCAAAAACATTCAGTACTTC.

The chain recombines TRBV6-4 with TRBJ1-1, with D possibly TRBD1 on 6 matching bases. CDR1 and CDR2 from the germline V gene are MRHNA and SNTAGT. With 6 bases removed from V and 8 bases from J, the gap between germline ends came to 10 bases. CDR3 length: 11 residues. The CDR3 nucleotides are TGTGCCAGCAGCCCGGACAGCGAAGCTTTCTTT. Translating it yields CASSPDSEAFF.

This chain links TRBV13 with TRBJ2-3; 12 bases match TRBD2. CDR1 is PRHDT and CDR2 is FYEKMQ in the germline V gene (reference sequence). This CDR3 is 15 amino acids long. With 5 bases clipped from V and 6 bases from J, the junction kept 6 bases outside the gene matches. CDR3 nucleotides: TGTGCCAGCAGCACCACTAGCGGGGGGAATGATACGCAGTATTTT. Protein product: CASSTTSGGNDTQYF.

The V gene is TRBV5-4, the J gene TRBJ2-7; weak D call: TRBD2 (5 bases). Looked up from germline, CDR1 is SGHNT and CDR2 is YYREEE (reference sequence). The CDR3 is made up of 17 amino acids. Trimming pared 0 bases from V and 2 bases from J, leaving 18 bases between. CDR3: CASSLDPPRGTTYEQYF. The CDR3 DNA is TGTGCCAGCAGCTTGGACCCCCCCCGGGGAACTACCTACGAGCAGTACTTC.

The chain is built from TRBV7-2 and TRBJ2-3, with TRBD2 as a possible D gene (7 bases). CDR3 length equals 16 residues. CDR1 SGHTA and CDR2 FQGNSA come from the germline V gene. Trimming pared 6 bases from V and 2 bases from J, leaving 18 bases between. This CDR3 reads CASSLAAGAATDTQYF. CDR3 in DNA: TGTGCCAGCAGTCTAGCGGCGGGGGCCGCCACAGATACGCAGTATTTT.

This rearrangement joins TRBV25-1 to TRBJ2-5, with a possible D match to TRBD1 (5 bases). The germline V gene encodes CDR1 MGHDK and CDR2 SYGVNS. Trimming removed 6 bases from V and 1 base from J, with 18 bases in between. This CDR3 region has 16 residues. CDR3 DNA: TGTGCCAGCAGCCAGTGGGGATTAGGGGTCCAAGAGACCCAGTACTTC. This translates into CASSQWGLGVQETQYF.

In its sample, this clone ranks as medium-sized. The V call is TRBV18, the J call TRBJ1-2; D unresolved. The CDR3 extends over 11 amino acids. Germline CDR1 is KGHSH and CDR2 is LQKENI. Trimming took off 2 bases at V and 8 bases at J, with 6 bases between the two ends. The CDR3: CASSPDLGYTF. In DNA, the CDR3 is TGTGCCAGCTCACCAGACCTCGGCTACACCTTC.

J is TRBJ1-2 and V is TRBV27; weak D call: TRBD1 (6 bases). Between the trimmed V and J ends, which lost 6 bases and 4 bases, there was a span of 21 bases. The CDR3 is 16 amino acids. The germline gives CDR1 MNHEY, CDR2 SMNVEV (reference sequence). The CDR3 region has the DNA TGTGCCAGCAGGGACTTGGGACTTCGGGGGGCCTATGGCTACACCTTC. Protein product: CASRDLGLRGAYGYTF.

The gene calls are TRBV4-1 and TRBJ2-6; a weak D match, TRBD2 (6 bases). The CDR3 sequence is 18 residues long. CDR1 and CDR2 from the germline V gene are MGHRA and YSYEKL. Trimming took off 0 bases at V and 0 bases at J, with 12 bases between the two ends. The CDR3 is CASSQEGRLFSGANVLTF. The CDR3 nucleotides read TGCGCCAGCAGCCAAGAGGGGAGGCTTTTCTCTGGGGCCAACGTCCTGACTTTC.

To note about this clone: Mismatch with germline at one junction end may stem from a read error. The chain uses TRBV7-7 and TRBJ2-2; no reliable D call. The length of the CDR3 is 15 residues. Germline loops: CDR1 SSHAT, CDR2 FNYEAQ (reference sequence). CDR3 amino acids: CASSPIALNTGELFF. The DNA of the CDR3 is TGTGCTAGCAGCCCTATAGCCCTAAACACCGGGGAGCTGTTTTTT. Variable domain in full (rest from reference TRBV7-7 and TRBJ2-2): GAGVSQSPRYKVTKRGQDVTLRCDPISSHATLYWYQQALGQGPEFLTYFNYEAQPDKSGLPSDRFSAERPEGSISTLTIQRTEQRDSAMYRCASSPIALNTGELFFGEGSRLTVL.

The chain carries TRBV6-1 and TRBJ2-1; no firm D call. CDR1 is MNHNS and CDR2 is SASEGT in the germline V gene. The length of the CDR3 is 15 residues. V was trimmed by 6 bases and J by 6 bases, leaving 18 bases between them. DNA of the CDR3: TGTGCCAGCAGCTTAACCTTAACCTCAGGCAATGAGCAGTTCTTC. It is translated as CASSLTLTSGNEQFF.

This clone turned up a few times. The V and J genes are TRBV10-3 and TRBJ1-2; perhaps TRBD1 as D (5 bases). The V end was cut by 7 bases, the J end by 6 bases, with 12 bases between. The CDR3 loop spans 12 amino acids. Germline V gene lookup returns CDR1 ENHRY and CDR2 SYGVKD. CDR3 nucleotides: TGTGCCATCAATAGGGGAGGCCATGGCTACACCTTC. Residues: CAINRGGHGYTF.

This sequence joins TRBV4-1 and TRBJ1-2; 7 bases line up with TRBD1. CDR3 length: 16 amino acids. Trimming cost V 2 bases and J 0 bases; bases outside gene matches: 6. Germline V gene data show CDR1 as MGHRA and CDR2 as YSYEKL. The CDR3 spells CASSQHETGTNYGYTF. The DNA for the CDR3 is TGCGCCAGCAGCCAACATGAGACAGGGACTAACTATGGCTACACCTTC.

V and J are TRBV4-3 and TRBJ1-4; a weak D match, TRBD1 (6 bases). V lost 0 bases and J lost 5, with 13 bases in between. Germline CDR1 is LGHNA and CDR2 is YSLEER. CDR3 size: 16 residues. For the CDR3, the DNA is TGCGCCAGCAGCCAAGATCGGTGGGGGCAAAATGAAAAACTGTTTTTT. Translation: CASSQDRWGQNEKLFF.

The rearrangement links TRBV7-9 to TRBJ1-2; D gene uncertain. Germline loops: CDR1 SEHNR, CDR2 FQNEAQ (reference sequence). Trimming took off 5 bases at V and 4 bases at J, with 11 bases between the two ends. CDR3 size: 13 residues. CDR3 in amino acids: CASSPWTPYGYTF. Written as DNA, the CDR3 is TGTGCCAGCAGCCCATGGACCCCCTATGGCTACACCTTC.

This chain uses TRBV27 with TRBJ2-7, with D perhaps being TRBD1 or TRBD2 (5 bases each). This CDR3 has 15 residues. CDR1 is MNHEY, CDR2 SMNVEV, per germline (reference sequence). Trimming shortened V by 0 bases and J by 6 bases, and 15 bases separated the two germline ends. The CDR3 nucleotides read TGTGCCAGCAGTTTATCGGCAGGCGGTGGGGGCGAGCAGTACTTC. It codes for CASSLSAGGGGEQYF.

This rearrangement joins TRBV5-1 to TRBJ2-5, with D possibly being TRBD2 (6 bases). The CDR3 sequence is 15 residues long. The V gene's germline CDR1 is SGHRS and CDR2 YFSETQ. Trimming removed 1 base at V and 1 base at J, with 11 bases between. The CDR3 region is CASSLNGRSQETQYF. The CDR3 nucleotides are TGCGCCAGCAGCTTGAATGGGAGGAGCCAAGAGACCCAGTACTTC.

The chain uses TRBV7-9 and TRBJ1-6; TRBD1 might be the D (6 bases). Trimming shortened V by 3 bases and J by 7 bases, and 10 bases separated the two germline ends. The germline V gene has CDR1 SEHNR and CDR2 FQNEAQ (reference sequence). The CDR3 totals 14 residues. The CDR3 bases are TGTGCCAGCAGCTTGATACAGGGAAATTCACCCCTCCACTTT. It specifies CASSLIQGNSPLHF.

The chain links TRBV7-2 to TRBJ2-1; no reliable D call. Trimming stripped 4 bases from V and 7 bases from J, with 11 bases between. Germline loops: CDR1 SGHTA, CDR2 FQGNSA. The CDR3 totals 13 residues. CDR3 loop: CASSSRLPNEQFF. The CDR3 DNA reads TGTGCCAGCAGCTCTAGACTGCCTAATGAGCAGTTCTTC.

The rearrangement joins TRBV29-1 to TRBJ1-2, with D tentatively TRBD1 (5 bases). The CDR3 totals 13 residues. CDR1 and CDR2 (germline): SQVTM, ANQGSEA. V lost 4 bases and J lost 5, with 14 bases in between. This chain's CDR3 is CSVVAGGSYGYTF. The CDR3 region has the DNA TGCAGCGTTGTCGCCGGGGGGAGTTATGGCTACACCTTC. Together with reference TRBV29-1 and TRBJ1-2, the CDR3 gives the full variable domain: SAVISQKPSRDICQRGTSLTIQCQVDSQVTMMFWYRQQPGQSLTLIATANQGSEATYESGFVIDKFPISRPNLTFSTLTVSNMSPEDSSIYLCSVVAGGSYGYTFGSGTRLTVV.